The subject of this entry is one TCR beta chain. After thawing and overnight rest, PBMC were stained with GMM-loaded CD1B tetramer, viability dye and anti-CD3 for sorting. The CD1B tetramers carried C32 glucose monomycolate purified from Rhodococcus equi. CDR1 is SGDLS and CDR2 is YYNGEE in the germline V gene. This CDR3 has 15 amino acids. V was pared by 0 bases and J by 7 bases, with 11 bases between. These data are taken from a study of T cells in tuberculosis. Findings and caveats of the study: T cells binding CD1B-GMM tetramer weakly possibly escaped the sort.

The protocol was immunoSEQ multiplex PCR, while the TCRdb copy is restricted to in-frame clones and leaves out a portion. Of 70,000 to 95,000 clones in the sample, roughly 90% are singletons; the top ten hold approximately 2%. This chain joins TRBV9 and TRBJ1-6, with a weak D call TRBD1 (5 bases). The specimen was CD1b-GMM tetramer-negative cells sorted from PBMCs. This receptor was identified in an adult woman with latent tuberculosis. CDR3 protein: CASSVEGAGNSPLHF. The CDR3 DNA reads TGTGCCAGCAGCGTAGAAGGGGCAGGGAATTCACCCCTCCACTTT.